These 32 T cell receptor beta chains were all obtained from the same sample, sequenced in a study of T cells expressing NK-cell markers. One entry per CDR3 protein, without DNA, is what TCRdb gives after re-calling the 5' RACE reads. The listing records about 460,000 distinct CDR3 sequences. Sequences were obtained from blood T cells: a sorted CD56 or NKG2C T cell subset, CD4+ or CD8+ T cells, or bulk PBMC T cells (not recorded which). Source of these receptors: a woman aged 50 to 60 in good health.

The chain uses TRBV5-1 and TRBJ2-1; absent DNA, TCRdb's TRBD1 call cannot be checked. Germline CDR1 reads SGHRS; CDR2 reads YFSETQ. This CDR3 contains 15 residues. The CDR3 is CASSSGQGTDNEQFF.

V is TRBV14 and J is TRBJ2-5; TCRdb's D call, TRBD1, is unchecked because there is no DNA. This CDR3 spans 18 amino acids. Looked up from germline, CDR1 is SGHDN and CDR2 is FVKESK. The CDR3 sequence is CASSQTQRTGPIQETQYF.

The chain uses TRBV5-1 and TRBJ2-2. CDR1 is SGHRS and CDR2 is YFSETQ in the germline V gene. The CDR3 is 14 residues long. The CDR3 here is CASRTHSNTGELFF.

The chain combines TRBV24-1 with TRBJ2-2; there is no DNA to check the TCRdb D call of TRBD1. This CDR3 comprises 15 residues. The germline V gene encodes CDR1 KGHDR and CDR2 SFDVKD. The CDR3 sequence is CATRSGTDNTGELFF.

The chain is built from TRBV12-3 or TRBV12-4 and TRBJ2-2; with no DNA, the TCRdb D assignment of TRBD2 cannot be verified. The CDR3 contains 19 residues. The CDR3 reads CASSLSVGGRGVKAGELFF.

The chain couples TRBV29-1 to TRBJ1-4. This CDR3 is 13 amino acids long. Looked up from germline, CDR1 is SQVTM and CDR2 is ANQGSEA. The CDR3 reads CSVEGRLNEKLFF.

V gene TRBV24-1 combines with J gene TRBJ2-6; the TCRdb call, TRBD2, lacks DNA for checking. The CDR3 runs 18 residues. CDR1 is KGHDR, CDR2 SFDVKD, per germline. The CDR3 protein is CATSDSAGQNPGANVLTF.

The chain employs TRBV29-1 and TRBJ2-1; the D gene TCRdb calls, TRBD1, cannot be checked with no DNA. Germline CDR1 reads SQVTM; CDR2 reads ANQGSEA. This CDR3 is 13 amino acids long. CDR3 amino acids: CSVRAGGSVEQFF.

V usage is TRBV24-1 and J usage is TRBJ2-2; the D gene TCRdb calls, TRBD1, cannot be checked with no DNA. CDR1 is KGHDR, CDR2 SFDVKD, per germline. The CDR3 is made up of 15 amino acids. The CDR3 reads CATSDFGAGTGELFF.

The chain has TRBV2 and TRBJ2-1; TCRdb outputs TRBD2, but without DNA this stays unchecked. Germline-derived CDR1 and CDR2 are SNHLY and FYNNEI. The CDR3 is made up of 16 amino acids. This CDR3 is CASSVGLAGGYNEQFF.

J is TRBJ2-1 and V is TRBV6-5; the D gene TCRdb calls, TRBD2, cannot be checked with no DNA. This CDR3 has 14 amino acids. Germline V lookup: CDR1 MNHEY, CDR2 SVGAGI. This chain's CDR3 is CASGRLAVNDEQFF.

The gene calls are TRBV13 and TRBJ2-1; TCRdb's assignment of TRBD1 cannot be checked, as there is no DNA. Germline-derived CDR1 and CDR2 are PRHDT and FYEKMQ (reference sequence). The CDR3 is made up of 14 amino acids. CDR3 amino acids: CATNPGTGRLEQFF.

The chain combines TRBV5-1 with TRBJ2-1; TCRdb's D call, TRBD2, is unchecked because there is no DNA. Germline CDR1 is SGHRS and CDR2 is YFSETQ. The CDR3 covers 14 residues. CDR3: CASSLPPFYNEQFF.

The chain couples TRBV7-8 to TRBJ1-1; TCRdb outputs TRBD1, but without DNA this stays unchecked. CDR1 and CDR2 (germline): SGHVS, FQNEAQ. The CDR3 runs to 13 residues. CDR3 sequence reads: CASSLLRVDEAFF.

The gene calls are TRBV4-2 and TRBJ2-2; TCRdb returns TRBD1, unconfirmable since there is no DNA. The V gene's germline CDR1 is LGHNA and CDR2 YNFKEQ. This CDR3 is 15 amino acids long. The CDR3 loop reads CASSPPRESGGELFF.

The CDR3 region is CSANPVDRANTEAFF. V and J are TRBV20-1 and TRBJ1-1; with no DNA, the TCRdb D assignment of TRBD1 cannot be verified. Looked up from germline, CDR1 is DFQATT and CDR2 is SNEGSKA (reference sequence). The CDR3 length is 15 residues.

The chain carries TRBV6-5 and TRBJ2-3; TCRdb designates TRBD1, a call that cannot be tested without DNA. This CDR3 spans 11 amino acids. Germline V gene sequence: CDR1 MNHEY, CDR2 SVGAGI. CDR3 region: CASTQGKGQYF.

The chain carries TRBV7-9 and TRBJ2-1; TCRdb outputs TRBD1, but without DNA this stays unchecked. The CDR3 spans 14 residues. Germline V gene data show CDR1 as SEHNR and CDR2 as FQNEAQ (reference sequence). CDR3 protein: CASGRDRGANEQFF.

The chain combines TRBV15 with TRBJ2-1; absent DNA, TCRdb's TRBD1 call cannot be checked. Per germline, CDR1 LNHNV and CDR2 YYDKDF (reference sequence). The CDR3 sequence is 14 residues long. The CDR3 spells CATSRGGVYNEQFF.

V usage is TRBV18 and J usage is TRBJ2-2. The CDR3 is made up of 15 amino acids. Germline loops: CDR1 KGHSH, CDR2 LQKENI. The CDR3 reads CASSPVPTNTGELFF.

This rearrangement joins TRBV7-2 to TRBJ2-3; as DNA is missing, the TRBD2 call by TCRdb cannot be tested. Per the germline V gene, CDR1 is SGHTA and CDR2 is FQGNSA. The CDR3 loop spans 15 amino acids. The CDR3: CASSYSSGSTDTQYF. The whole variable domain, remainder taken from reference TRBV7-2 and TRBJ2-3, is GAGVSQSPSNKVTEKGKDVELRCDPISGHTALYWYRQSLGQGLEFLIYFQGNSAPDKSGLPSDRFSAERTGGSVSTLTIQRTQQEDSAVYLCASSYSSGSTDTQYFGPGTRLTVL.

This chain connects TRBV6-2 or TRBV6-3 to TRBJ2-1; the D gene TCRdb calls, TRBD2, cannot be checked with no DNA. CDR3 length equals 13 residues. Per the germline V gene, CDR1 is MNHEY and CDR2 is SVGEGT. CDR3 protein: CASTLTSSHEQFF.

The genes are TRBV6-5 and TRBJ1-1; TCRdb gives TRBD1 as the D gene, but with no DNA this cannot be confirmed. Germline V lookup: CDR1 MNHEY, CDR2 SVGAGI. This CDR3 has 16 residues. The CDR3 here is CASSYSRTGVGTEAFF.

V usage is TRBV10-1 and J usage is TRBJ1-1; TCRdb selects TRBD1, and the lack of DNA leaves this call unchecked. The CDR3 contains 15 residues. Germline V CDR1 and CDR2: WNHNN, SYGVQD (reference sequence). CDR3 in amino acids: CASSGGQGRGIGAFF.

V gene TRBV11-1 combines with J gene TRBJ1-2. The CDR3 covers 14 residues. The germline V gene encodes CDR1 SGHAT and CDR2 FQDESV (reference sequence). CDR3 loop: CASSSGSGRYGYTF.

The gene calls are TRBV24-1 and TRBJ2-3; TCRdb's assignment of TRBD1 cannot be checked, as there is no DNA. The CDR3 runs to 12 residues. CDR1 and CDR2 from the germline V gene are KGHDR and SFDVKD. CDR3 in amino acids: CATSPSANTQYF.

Here the CDR3 reads CASSLVPREDTEAFF. The chain recombines TRBV5-6 with TRBJ1-1; TCRdb's assignment of TRBD1 cannot be checked, as there is no DNA. The CDR3 consists of 15 residues. CDR1 is SGHDT, CDR2 YYEEEE, per germline.

The gene calls are TRBV20-1 and TRBJ2-1; TCRdb gives TRBD1 as the D gene, but with no DNA this cannot be confirmed. Looked up from germline, CDR1 is DFQATT and CDR2 is SNEGSKA (reference sequence). The CDR3 consists of 13 residues. CDR3 sequence: CSALQGYDNEQFF.

The gene calls are TRBV7-9 and TRBJ1-2. The CDR3 is 12 amino acids. Germline loops: CDR1 SEHNR, CDR2 FQNEAQ (reference sequence). The CDR3 reads CASSPWMERYTF.

This chain uses TRBV3-1 with TRBJ2-1; checking the TCRdb D call of TRBD2 is not possible without DNA. This CDR3 has 14 amino acids. CDR1 LGHDT and CDR2 YNNKEL come from the germline V gene (reference sequence). The CDR3 sequence is CASSQEPSPGEQFF.

The rearrangement uses TRBV3-1 and TRBJ1-1; TCRdb reports TRBD1, a call that lacks DNA to check it against. Germline V gene lookup returns CDR1 LGHDT and CDR2 YNNKEL (reference sequence). This CDR3 has 14 residues. CDR3 loop: CASSHFPGRDEAFF.

V is TRBV7-9 and J is TRBJ1-3; TCRdb gives TRBD1 as the D gene, but with no DNA this cannot be confirmed. This CDR3 is built from 16 residues. Germline CDR1 SEHNR, CDR2 FQNEAQ (reference sequence). The CDR3 region is CASSPPRGAGGNTIYF.